Below, 5 T cell receptor beta chains from the same sample are listed, as sequenced in a study of blood T cell repertoires in COVID-19. Data came from immunoSEQ multiplex PCR; TCRdb stores just in-frame clones and leaves some out. The table records about 68,000 clones, roughly 85% of them present only once. Sequenced: peripheral blood. These receptors were collected from a man aged 45 to 65 with acute or convalescent COVID-19.

V is TRBV12-3 or TRBV12-4 and J is TRBJ1-2, with D possibly matching TRBD1 (6 bases). CDR3 size: 12 residues. The V and J ends lost 6 bases and 4 bases respectively, with 9 bases between them. CDR3 bases: TGTGCCAGCAGCCTACAGGGCTATGGCTACACCTTC. It specifies CASSLQGYGYTF.

This sequence joins TRBV5-1 and TRBJ1-6, with a tentative D call TRBD1 (5 bases). Trimming removed 4 bases from V and 6 bases from J, with 17 bases in between. This CDR3 spans 16 amino acids. CDR1 and CDR2 (germline): SGHRS, YFSETQ. This CDR3 reads CASSRTVSQGNSPLHF. As DNA, the CDR3 is TGCGCCAGCAGCAGGACGGTCTCCCAGGGTAATTCACCCCTCCACTTT. Variable domain in full (rest from reference TRBV5-1 and TRBJ1-6): KAGVTQTPRYLIKTRGQQVTLSCSPISGHRSVSWYQQTPGQGLQFLFEYFSETQRNKGNFPGRFSGRQFSNSRSEMNVSTLELGDSALYLCASSRTVSQGNSPLHFGNGTRLTVT.

This clone was detected once. The chain has TRBV7-9 and TRBJ2-7; D is ambiguous. The V end was cut by 6 bases, the J end by 2 bases, with 14 bases between. Germline V CDR1 and CDR2: SEHNR, FQNEAQ (reference sequence). The length of the CDR3 is 14 residues. The CDR3 is CASRDPTPPYEQYF. In DNA, the CDR3 is TGTGCCAGCAGGGATCCGACACCTCCCTACGAGCAGTACTTC.

The chain links TRBV7-6 to TRBJ2-3; 7 positions agree with TRBD2. The CDR3 is 15 residues long. With 1 base clipped from V and 4 bases from J, the junction kept 5 bases outside the gene matches. CDR1 and CDR2 from the germline V gene are SGHVS and FNYEAQ. The CDR3 region is CASSLVGGFPDTQYF. Here the CDR3 DNA reads TGTGCCAGCAGCTTAGTGGGAGGGTTCCCAGATACGCAGTATTTT.

The genes are TRBV30 and TRBJ2-3, with D perhaps matching TRBD1 (6 bases). CDR1 is GTSNPN and CDR2 is SVGIG in the germline V gene (reference sequence). This CDR3 is built from 14 residues. Trimming removed 4 bases at V and 0 bases at J, with 11 bases between. The CDR3 bases are TGTGCCTGGACAACAGGGATTAGCACAGATACGCAGTATTTT. As protein: CAWTTGISTDTQYF.